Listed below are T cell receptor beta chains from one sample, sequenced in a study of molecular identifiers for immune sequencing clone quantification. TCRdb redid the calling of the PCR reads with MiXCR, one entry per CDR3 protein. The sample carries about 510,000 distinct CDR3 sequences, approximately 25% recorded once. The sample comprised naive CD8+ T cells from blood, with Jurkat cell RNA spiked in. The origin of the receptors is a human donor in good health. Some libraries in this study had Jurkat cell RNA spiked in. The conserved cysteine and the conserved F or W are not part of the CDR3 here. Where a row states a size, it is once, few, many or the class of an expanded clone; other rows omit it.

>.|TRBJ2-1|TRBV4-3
ASSQGLRVSGGYNEQF
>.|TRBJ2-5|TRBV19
ASSIDADRGSETQY
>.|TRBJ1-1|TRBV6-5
ASSRPYGTPNTEAF
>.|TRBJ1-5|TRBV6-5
ASKGTAYSNQSQH
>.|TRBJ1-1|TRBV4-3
ASSQDWADRGAF
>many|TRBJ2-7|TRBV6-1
ASLRDRGYEQY
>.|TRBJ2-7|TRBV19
ASSPPNSEQN
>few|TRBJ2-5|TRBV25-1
ASGPLAGGQETQY
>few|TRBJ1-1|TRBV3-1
ASSQDEGVLNTEAF
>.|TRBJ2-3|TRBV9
ASSVAGGISTDTQY
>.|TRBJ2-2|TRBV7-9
ASSSPASTGELF
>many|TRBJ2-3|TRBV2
ASSDPPGGIDTQY
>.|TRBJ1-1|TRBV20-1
SARDPLQNTEAF
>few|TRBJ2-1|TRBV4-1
ASSQGARGGSYNEQF
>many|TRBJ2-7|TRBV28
ASSLKAASGRVEQY
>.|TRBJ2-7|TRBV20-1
SARAPSGTYEQY
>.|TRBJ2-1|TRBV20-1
SASGGQWTMNGGQF
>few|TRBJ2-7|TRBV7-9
ASSLPGQAREQY
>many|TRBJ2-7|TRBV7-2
ASSPGQGSTYEQY
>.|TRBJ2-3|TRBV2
AFNDRGATDTQY
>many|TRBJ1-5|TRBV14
ASSLDRTQPQH
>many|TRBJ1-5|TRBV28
ASCSGWSAGTGGDRSNQPQH
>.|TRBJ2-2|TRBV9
ASTHTDSSNTGELF
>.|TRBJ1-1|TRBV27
ASTLRGGQTEAS
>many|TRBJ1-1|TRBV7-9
ASSLSPAKNTEAF
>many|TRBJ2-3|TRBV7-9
ASSSGPGGRTDTQY
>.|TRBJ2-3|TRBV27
ASRGLAGGSTDTQY
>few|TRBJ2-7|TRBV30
AWSVGTVSSYEQY
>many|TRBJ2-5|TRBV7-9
ASSLETGGEETQY
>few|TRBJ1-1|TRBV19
ASSLHPGTSNTEAF
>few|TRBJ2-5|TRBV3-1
ASSPGTVKKTQY
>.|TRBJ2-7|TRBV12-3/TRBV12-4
ASSFSTYEQY
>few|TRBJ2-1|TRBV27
ASCHTSGAYNEQF